The 22 T cell receptor beta chains reported below all come from one sample, sequenced in a study of Graves' ophthalmopathy and Graves' hyperthyroidism. Amplified TCR beta CDR3 regions were obtained using RNA transcripts as template. An opening RT-PCR round employed HTBI primers and preceded a second-round multiplex PCR. TCRdb re-called the multiplex PCR reads through MiXCR, storing one row per CDR3 protein. The data show 600,000 to 950,000 distinct CDR3 sequences, with around 40% seen just once and approximately 43% held by the top ten. The sequenced material came from peripheral blood. The receptors come from an adult man with Graves' ophthalmopathy.

V usage is TRBV12-3 or TRBV12-4 and J usage is TRBJ1-1; D gene unclear. The CDR3 is 12 residues long. Trimming shortened V by 3 bases and J by 5 bases, and 7 bases separated the two germline ends. This chain's CDR3 is CASSFLRTEAFF. DNA for the CDR3: TGTGCCAGCAGTTTTCTGCGGACTGAAGCTTTCTTT.

The V gene is TRBV7-9, the J gene TRBJ1-1; D is possibly TRBD1 (6 bases). CDR1 is SEHNR, CDR2 FQNEAQ, per germline (reference sequence). Trimming removed 4 bases from V and 6 bases from J, with 9 bases in between. This CDR3 has 12 residues. DNA for the CDR3: TGTGCCAGCAGCTCGGACAGCTCTGAAGCTTTCTTT. Amino acid sequence: CASSSDSSEAFF.

Comment on this clonotype: One base away lies a much larger clone, so this may be a sequencing read error. CDR3: CASSWGTQTQYF. CDR3 in DNA: TGTGCCAGCAGCTGGGGCACCCAGACCCAGTACTTC. This chain links TRBV7-3 with TRBJ2-5; D might be TRBD1 (5 bases). The CDR3 has 12 amino acids. The V end was cut by 4 bases, the J end by 6 bases, with 9 bases between. CDR1 SGHTA and CDR2 FQGTGA come from the germline V gene.

The chain couples TRBV2 to TRBJ1-5; a possible D gene is TRBD1 (5 bases). Trimming took off 6 bases at V and 3 bases at J, with 9 bases between the two ends. The CDR3 extends over 13 amino acids. The germline V gene has CDR1 SNHLY and CDR2 FYNNEI. CDR3 DNA: TGTGCCAGCAGAGCAGGGCCCAATCAGCCCCAGCATTTT. Translation gives CASRAGPNQPQHF.

Worth noting for this clonotype: One end of the junction varies from germline; a read error may be responsible. V and J are TRBV6-1 and TRBJ1-1; 7 positions agree with TRBD1. Per the germline V gene, CDR1 is MNHNS and CDR2 is SASEGT. This CDR3 region has 14 residues. The CDR3: CASSRDSMNSEAFF. The CDR3 DNA is TGTGCCAGCAGTCGGGACAGCATGAACTCTGAAGCTTTCTTT.

Remarks on this clonotype: This may be a read error: a much more frequent sequence differs by one nucleotide. V usage is TRBV25-1 and J usage is TRBJ2-2, with 8 bases matching TRBD2. CDR3 length: 15 amino acids. CDR1 is MGHDK and CDR2 is SYGVNS in the germline V gene. Trimming removed 9 bases from V and 4 bases from J; junction bases left unmatched: 10. The CDR3 here is CASSTRTSTTGELFF. The CDR3 region has the DNA TGTGCCAGTAGTACTCGGACTAGCACCACCGGGGAGCTGTTTTTT.

This clonotype has a count of ten or more. The J gene is TRBJ1-1, the V gene TRBV29-1, with TRBD1 matching over 7 bases. The CDR3 consists of 12 residues. Germline V gene data show CDR1 as SQVTM and CDR2 as ANQGSEA. The trim removed 5 bases at V and 6 bases at J, leaving 6 bases unmatched. The CDR3 DNA reads TGCAGCGTTATTAGACAGGGCGCTGAAGCTTTCTTT. This translates into CSVIRQGAEAFF.

The V and J genes are TRBV24-1 and TRBJ1-5, with D unresolved. V lost 11 bases and J 3 bases, leaving 16 bases between the germline ends. The CDR3 is 14 amino acids. From germline, CDR1 is KGHDR and CDR2 SFDVKD. This CDR3 reads CASSRPGLNQPQHF. The CDR3 DNA is TGTGCCAGCTCCCGCCCCGGACTCAATCAGCCCCAGCATTTT.

Ten or more counts support this clonotype. The rearrangement uses TRBV10-3 and TRBJ2-7, with D tentatively TRBD2 (5 bases). V lost 4 bases to trimming and J lost 0 bases, with 13 bases between them. The CDR3 contains 15 residues. CDR1 and CDR2 from the germline V gene are ENHRY and SYGVKD. In DNA form, the CDR3 reads TGTGCCATCAGTGGGAGCGAGGGCCACTCCTACGAGCAGTACTTC. Translation: CAISGSEGHSYEQYF.

The V and J genes are TRBV10-2 and TRBJ2-5, with D possibly matching TRBD2 (6 bases). The J call may not be correct, given that the DNA end is closer to TRBJ2-1. This CDR3 comprises 12 residues. The germline gives CDR1 WSHSY, CDR2 SAAADI. CDR3 bases: TGCGCCAGCAGGTTCGCGGGGAATGAGCAGTTCTTC. Its translation: CASRFAGNEQFF.

This clonotype appeared many times. V and J are TRBV19 and TRBJ1-1, with 7 nucleotides matching TRBD1. Germline CDR1 reads LNHDA; CDR2 reads SQIVND (reference sequence). This CDR3 contains 14 residues. The trim removed 5 bases at V and 1 base at J, leaving 4 bases unmatched. The chain's CDR3 is CASSRDSQNTEAFF. CDR3 DNA sequence: TGTGCCAGTAGTCGGGACAGCCAGAACACTGAAGCTTTCTTT.

V is TRBV15 and J is TRBJ1-2, with 7 bases fitting TRBD1. This CDR3 region has 15 residues. Germline CDR1 and CDR2: LNHNV and YYDKDF (reference sequence). J gave up 2 bases and V 3 bases, and 6 bases lay outside the gene matches. CDR3 nucleotides: TGTGCCACCAGCAGGGATCAGGGGGGAAACTATGGCTACACCTTC. Amino acid sequence: CATSRDQGGNYGYTF.

The rearrangement joins TRBV20-1 to TRBJ2-2; tentatively, D is TRBD2 (5 bases). Per germline, CDR1 DFQATT and CDR2 SNEGSKA (reference sequence). CDR3 length equals 12 residues. V lost 5 bases and J lost 7, with 11 bases in between. CDR3 in amino acids: CSASGWGGELFF. CDR3 DNA: TGCAGTGCTTCGGGGTGGGGCGGGGAGCTGTTTTTT.

This clonotype was observed at least ten times. The chain has TRBV2 and TRBJ2-5; no reliable D call. CDR1 and CDR2 from the germline V gene are SNHLY and FYNNEI. V gave up 3 bases and J gave up 2 bases, with 4 bases separating them. CDR3 length: 12 residues. CDR3 loop: CASSDSQETQYF. Here the CDR3 DNA reads TGTGCCAGCAGTGACAGTCAAGAGACCCAGTACTTC.

In regard to this clonotype: Here the CDR3 omits its conserved ending phenylalanine or tryptophan, so a read error is the likely source. No DNA is shown, since the ends of the CDR3 on it are uncertain; the CDR3 is the one TCRdb lists. The gene calls are TRBV7-9 and TRBJ2-7. The CDR3 is 8 amino acids long, termini counted. CDR1 SEHNR and CDR2 FQNEAQ come from the germline V gene (reference sequence). This chain's CDR3 is CASSLGYE.

This clonotype occurred many times. CDR3 nucleotide sequence: TGCGCCAGCAGTGAAACAGCGGGTTATGGCTACACCTTC. Protein product: CASSETAGYGYTF. The chain has TRBV10-1 and TRBJ1-2; no definite D call. CDR1 and CDR2 (germline): WNHNN, SYGVQD (reference sequence). V dropped 3 bases and J dropped 5 bases, with 10 bases sitting between them. The CDR3 length is 13 residues.

The chain links TRBV2 to TRBJ2-7, with 7 nucleotides matching TRBD2. The trim removed 8 bases at V and 0 bases at J, leaving 13 bases unmatched. CDR1 SNHLY and CDR2 FYNNEI come from the germline V gene. This CDR3 has 16 residues. This CDR3 is CASVELASGSSYEQYF. CDR3 nucleotides: TGTGCCAGCGTTGAATTGGCTAGCGGTAGCTCCTACGAGCAGTACTTC.

This clonotype was observed many times. The chain recombines TRBV15 with TRBJ2-6, with D unclear. The germline V and J ends were trimmed by 0 bases and 1 base, with 4 bases remaining between them. CDR1 and CDR2 from the germline V gene are LNHNV and YYDKDF (reference sequence). The CDR3 contains 15 residues. CDR3: CATSREGSGANVLTF. The CDR3 DNA sequence: TGTGCCACCAGCAGAGAAGGGTCTGGGGCCAACGTCCTGACTTTC.

This clonotype appeared many times. The chain employs TRBV29-1 and TRBJ1-5; 7 positions agree with TRBD1. The CDR3 spans 13 residues. Looked up from germline, CDR1 is SQVTM and CDR2 is ANQGSEA. Germline trimming cut 7 bases from V and 4 bases from J; bases unmatched to any gene: 7. The CDR3 region is CSATRGLNQPQHF. The CDR3 DNA follows: TGCAGCGCTACTAGGGGGCTTAATCAGCCCCAGCATTTT. The complete variable domain, with remaining parts taken from reference TRBV29-1 and TRBJ1-5, reads SAVISQKPSRDICQRGTSLTIQCQVDSQVTMMFWYRQQPGQSLTLIATANQGSEATYESGFVIDKFPISRPNLTFSTLTVSNMSPEDSSIYLCSATRGLNQPQHFGDGTRLSIL.

This clonotype turned up a few times. The chain couples TRBV9 to TRBJ2-7; 7 nucleotides agree with TRBD2. V shed 3 bases, J shed 3 bases, and the junction held 6 bases outside the gene matches. The CDR3 runs 14 residues. Germline V lookup: CDR1 SGDLS, CDR2 YYNGEE. For the CDR3, the DNA is TGTGCCAGCAGCGCCGGACTAGTGGGCTACGAGCAGTACTTC. Protein sequence: CASSAGLVGYEQYF.

Turning to this clonotype: The junction and the germline gene differ at one end; a read error may be behind it. The chain is built from TRBV10-3 and TRBJ1-1; TRBD1 aligns across 9 bases. The CDR3 has 15 amino acids. Germline lookup yields CDR1 ENHRY and CDR2 SYGVKD. The CDR3 region is CASSPHRGLDTEAFF. In DNA form, the CDR3 reads TGTGCCAGCAGTCCACACAGGGGGCTGGACACTGAAGCTTTCTTT.

The V gene is TRBV19, the J gene TRBJ1-3, with unresolved D. Trimming stripped 8 bases from V and 1 base from J, with 15 bases between. This CDR3 region has 15 residues. Looked up from germline, CDR1 is LNHDA and CDR2 is SQIVND (reference sequence). Here the CDR3 reads CASGREAISGNTIYF. CDR3 in DNA: TGTGCCAGTGGACGCGAAGCGATATCTGGAAACACCATATATTTT. Full variable domain (outside the CDR3, taken from reference TRBV19 and TRBJ1-3): DGGITQSPKYLFRKEGQNVTLSCEQNLNHDAMYWYRQDPGQGLRLIYYSQIVNDFQKGDIAEGYSVSREKKESFPLTVTSAQKNPTAFYLCASGREAISGNTIYFGEGSWLTVV.